The 32 T cell receptor beta chains below all came from one sample that was sequenced in a study of OX40 agonist ivuxolimab in advanced cancers. Measured with immunoSEQ multiplex PCR; TCRdb has only the in-frame clones, and not every one. The table records tens of thousands of clones, 80% to 85% of them present only once. The source was CD4+ or CD8+ T cells sorted from blood, collected in a trial of the OX40 agonist ivuxolimab. The receptors were sampled from an adult with an advanced solid tumor such as melanoma, head and neck, liver or kidney cancer.

The chain has TRBV11-2 and TRBJ2-3; D is unclear. CDR3 length equals 16 residues. Trimming removed 0 bases at V and 2 bases at J, with 12 bases between. The germline gives CDR1 SGHAT, CDR2 FQNNGV. CDR3 DNA: TGTGCCAGCAGCTTAGATCTCGGCGGATTCACAGATACGCAGTATTTT. Residues: CASSLDLGGFTDTQYF.

A note on this clone: Sequence at one end of the junction differs from germline and may be a read error. This chain connects TRBV5-4 to TRBJ2-7; D unclear. The germline CDR1 and CDR2 sequences are SGHNT and YYREEE (reference sequence). The CDR3 sequence is 14 residues long. The DNA of the CDR3 is TGTGCCAGCAGCTTGGCCCCAGCCTCCTACGAGCAGCACTTC. Amino acids: CASSLAPASYEQHF.

The genes are TRBV7-8 and TRBJ1-5, with D maybe TRBD1 (5 bases). Germline-derived CDR1 and CDR2 are SGHVS and FQNEAQ. The CDR3 extends over 14 amino acids. V lost 1 base to trimming and J lost 6 bases, with 10 bases between them. CDR3 coding DNA: TGTGCCAGCAGCTTAGGTCAGGGTACTCAGCCCCAGCATTTT. Protein product: CASSLGQGTQPQHF.

This chain joins TRBV7-2 and TRBJ1-6; 7 positions match TRBD1. Germline V gives CDR1 SGHTA, CDR2 FQGNSA. V was clipped by 4 bases and J by 14 bases; unmatched bases: 8. The CDR3 is 13 amino acids. The CDR3 region is CASSSNYRGTLHF. The CDR3 DNA is TGTGCCAGCAGCTCCAACTACAGGGGCACCCTCCACTTT.

V usage is TRBV19 and J usage is TRBJ1-6; 8 nucleotides align to TRBD1. The V and J ends lost 6 bases and 6 bases, in that order; junction bases with no gene match: 4. The CDR3 is made up of 14 amino acids. Germline CDR1 LNHDA, CDR2 SQIVND (reference sequence). The CDR3 is CASSDRGGNSPLHF. The CDR3 region has the DNA TGTGCCAGTAGCGACAGGGGAGGTAATTCACCCCTCCACTTT.

The V and J genes are TRBV6-5 and TRBJ1-2; maybe TRBD1 (5 bases). This CDR3 spans 13 amino acids. The germline V gene encodes CDR1 MNHEY and CDR2 SVGAGI. With 7 bases removed from V and 5 bases from J, the gap between germline ends came to 14 bases. The CDR3 protein is CASTPKGKYGYTF. CDR3 in DNA: TGTGCCAGCACTCCAAAGGGGAAATATGGCTACACCTTC.

This clone was recorded once. The chain carries TRBV6-5 and TRBJ2-1; no firm D call. With 7 bases removed from V and 1 base from J, the gap between germline ends came to 8 bases. The length of the CDR3 is 13 residues. CDR1 is MNHEY, CDR2 SVGAGI, per germline. The CDR3 spells CASMAGSYNEQFF. DNA of the CDR3: TGTGCCAGCATGGCAGGATCCTACAATGAGCAGTTCTTC.

CDR3 coding DNA: TGCGCCAGCAGCCAAGACCGATTCACAGATACGCAGTATTTT. Translating gives CASSQDRFTDTQYF. The chain is built from TRBV4-3 and TRBJ2-3; no definite D call. This CDR3 region has 14 residues. Looked up from germline, CDR1 is LGHNA and CDR2 is YSLEER. V was pared by 0 bases and J by 2 bases, with 6 bases between.

On this clone itself: The CDR3 carries no conserved terminal phenylalanine or tryptophan, so it likely arises from a read error. This rearrangement joins TRBV7-3 to TRBJ1-2; D is unresolved. This CDR3 spans 14 amino acids. The V and J ends lost 7 bases and 2 bases respectively, with 14 bases between them. Germline V gene sequence: CDR1 SGHTA, CDR2 FQGTGA. The CDR3 bases are TGTGCCAGCAACCCGTATTACACCAACTATGGCTACACCCTC. Translation: CASNPYYTNYGYTL.

The chain carries TRBV6-1 and TRBJ2-3; no firm D call. CDR3 length: 15 residues. CDR1 and CDR2 from the germline V gene are MNHNS and SASEGT. Trimming stripped 3 bases from V and 0 bases from J, with 10 bases between. CDR3 region: CASSEAGGSTDTQYF. For the CDR3, the DNA is TGTGCCAGCAGTGAGGCTGGCGGCAGCACAGATACGCAGTATTTT.

The chain recombines TRBV7-9 with TRBJ1-1, with D possibly matching TRBD1 (5 bases). From germline, CDR1 is SEHNR and CDR2 FQNEAQ (reference sequence). V shed 5 bases and J shed 1 base, with 17 bases lying between them. The CDR3 length is 16 residues. This chain's CDR3 is CASSQPLGRANTEAFF. CDR3 sequence (DNA): TGTGCCAGCAGCCAACCCCTCGGCAGGGCGAACACTGAAGCTTTCTTT.

The chain employs TRBV19 and TRBJ2-3; TRBD1 is a possible D gene (6 bases). The V gene lost 4 bases and the J gene lost 10 bases, with 9 bases spanning the gap. The length of the CDR3 is 11 residues. Germline values: CDR1 LNHDA, CDR2 SQIVND (reference sequence). CDR3 sequence (DNA): TGTGCCAGTAGTACAGGGGTTTCGCAGTATTTT. This translates into CASSTGVSQYF.

The genes are TRBV9 and TRBJ1-2; D not resolved. The CDR3 extends over 13 amino acids. Germline V gene sequence: CDR1 SGDLS, CDR2 YYNGEE. With 0 bases removed from V and 3 bases from J, the gap between germline ends came to 6 bases. The CDR3: CASSVGKDYGYTF. Written as DNA, the CDR3 is TGTGCCAGCAGCGTAGGAAAGGACTATGGCTACACCTTC. The whole variable domain, remainder taken from reference TRBV9 and TRBJ1-2, is DSGVTQTPKHLITATGQRVTLRCSPRSGDLSVYWYQQSLDQGLQFLIQYYNGEERAKGNILERFSAQQFPDLHSELNLSSLELGDSALYFCASSVGKDYGYTFGSGTRLTVV.

The chain recombines TRBV4-3 with TRBJ1-2; TRBD1 matches 7 bases. This CDR3 region has 15 residues. The V and J ends lost 3 bases and 8 bases, in that order; junction bases with no gene match: 12. Germline V gives CDR1 LGHNA, CDR2 YSLEER. The CDR3 DNA is TGCGCCAGCAGCCACGTCGGCAACCAGGGGGAAGGCTACACCTTC. Protein product: CASSHVGNQGEGYTF.

On this clone itself: Other DNA sequences within the sample encode an identical CDR3. This chain connects TRBV7-2 to TRBJ1-5, with 7 nucleotides matching TRBD1. Trimming at V came to 1 base and at J to 4 bases, leaving 4 bases not matched to a gene. The CDR3 is made up of 15 amino acids. Germline values: CDR1 SGHTA, CDR2 FQGNSA. As DNA, the CDR3 is TGTGCCAGCAGCTTAGATGCAGGGGGTAATCAGCCCCAGCATTTT. This codes for CASSLDAGGNQPQHF. The variable domain in full, completed from reference TRBV7-2 and TRBJ1-5, reads GAGVSQSPSNKVTEKGKDVELRCDPISGHTALYWYRQSLGQGLEFLIYFQGNSAPDKSGLPSDRFSAERTGGSVSTLTIQRTQQEDSAVYLCASSLDAGGNQPQHFGDGTRLSIL.

V and J are TRBV7-8 and TRBJ1-2; TRBD1 matches at 7 bases. The CDR3 runs 15 residues. The V gene's germline CDR1 is SGHVS and CDR2 FQNEAQ. Trimming removed 3 bases from V and 0 bases from J; junction bases left unmatched: 4. Written as DNA, the CDR3 is TGTGCCAGCAGCTTGGCCGGGACAGCTAACTATGGCTACACCTTC. This translates into CASSLAGTANYGYTF.

The DNA of the CDR3 is TGTGCCAGCAGCTTGGGTGGGACGGCCAATCAGCCCCAGCATTTT. Its translation is CASSLGGTANQPQHF. The V call is TRBV5-5, the J call TRBJ1-5, with D possibly being TRBD1 (5 bases). The CDR3 covers 15 residues. Germline-derived CDR1 and CDR2 are SGHKS and YYEKEE (reference sequence). V lost 0 bases to trimming and J lost 3 bases, with 10 bases between them.

The chain joins TRBV7-8 to TRBJ1-4; the match to TRBD1 covers 12 bases. The CDR3 has 18 residues. Per the germline V gene, CDR1 is SGHVS and CDR2 is FQNEAQ. V lost 3 bases, J lost 7 bases, and 12 bases stayed unmatched. CDR3: CASSFGGDRGRWSEKLFF. CDR3 in DNA: TGTGCCAGCAGCTTCGGTGGGGACAGGGGGCGGTGGAGTGAAAAACTGTTTTTT.

In its sample, this clone was seen once. V is TRBV7-3 and J is TRBJ2-3; no reliable D call. With 0 bases removed from V and 2 bases from J, the gap between germline ends came to 18 bases. The germline CDR1 and CDR2 sequences are SGHTA and FQGTGA. This CDR3 is 18 amino acids long. The chain's CDR3 is CASSLTSVAGPITDTQYF. CDR3 sequence (DNA): TGTGCCAGCAGCTTAACGTCCGTTGCCGGGCCTATCACAGATACGCAGTATTTT.

This sequence joins TRBV19 and TRBJ2-5; either TRBD1 or TRBD2 may supply D (5 bases each). Trimming shortened V by 5 bases and J by 5 bases, and 15 bases separated the two germline ends. Germline V CDR1 and CDR2: LNHDA, SQIVND (reference sequence). The CDR3 is 14 residues long. CDR3 in amino acids: CASSSPGRSETQYF. The CDR3 region has the DNA TGTGCCAGTAGTTCTCCGGGACGATCGGAGACCCAGTACTTC.

The CDR3 DNA sequence: TGTGCCAGCAGCTTAGGGACAGCCCAGCCCCAGCATTTT. It specifies CASSLGTAQPQHF. The gene calls are TRBV7-6 and TRBJ1-5; D might be TRBD1 (6 bases). This CDR3 is 13 amino acids long. Germline loops: CDR1 SGHVS, CDR2 FNYEAQ. Trimming left V 1 base short and J 7 bases short, with 8 bases between.

The genes are TRBV28 and TRBJ1-2, with 8 bases matching TRBD1. This CDR3 spans 13 amino acids. The ends lost 10 bases at V and 2 bases at J; junction bases unmatched: 6. Germline V gives CDR1 MDHEN, CDR2 SYDVKM. The CDR3 reads CANSDRANYGYTF. The CDR3 coding sequence is TGTGCCAATTCGGACAGGGCGAACTATGGCTACACCTTC.

CDR3 protein: CASSLGQGQQETQYF. The CDR3 nucleotides are TGTGCCAGCAGCTTGGGACAGGGACAGCAAGAGACCCAGTACTTC. The rearrangement links TRBV11-2 to TRBJ2-5, with 9 bases lining up with TRBD1. Trimming removed 3 bases from V and 2 bases from J; junction bases left unmatched: 4. The germline gives CDR1 SGHAT, CDR2 FQNNGV. This CDR3 has 15 amino acids. The whole variable domain, filled in from reference TRBV11-2 and TRBJ2-5, reads EAGVAQSPRYKIIEKRQSVAFWCNPISGHATLYWYQQILGQGPKLLIQFQNNGVVDDSQLPKDRFSAERLKGVDSTLKIQPAKLEDSAVYLCASSLGQGQQETQYFGPGTRLLVL.

The rearrangement joins TRBV14 to TRBJ1-1; 8 positions agree with TRBD1. CDR1 and CDR2 from the germline V gene are SGHDN and FVKESK. The CDR3 loop spans 15 amino acids. V was clipped by 3 bases and J by 4 bases; unmatched bases: 7. The CDR3 region is CASSHPTGVATEAFF. As DNA, the CDR3 is TGTGCCAGCAGCCACCCGACAGGGGTTGCCACTGAAGCTTTCTTT.

For this clone: At the DNA level, this CDR3 is encoded by other sequences in the same sample as well. J is TRBJ2-5 and V is TRBV18; D is tentatively TRBD1 or TRBD2 (5 bases each). The CDR3 extends over 15 amino acids. V lost 2 bases to trimming and J lost 1 base, with 11 bases between them. The germline V gene encodes CDR1 KGHSH and CDR2 LQKENI. In DNA, the CDR3 is TGTGCCAGCTCACCAGGGACGGGGAGCCAAGAGACCCAGTACTTC. This encodes CASSPGTGSQETQYF.

The chain has TRBV2 and TRBJ2-2, with 7 nucleotides matching TRBD1. Germline V CDR1 and CDR2: SNHLY, FYNNEI. CDR3 length: 16 amino acids. Unmatched junction bases numbered 15, after V lost 7 bases and J lost 7 bases. CDR3 residues: CASKTRTGRIDGELFF. The CDR3 DNA reads as TGTGCCAGCAAAACGAGGACAGGTCGTATAGACGGGGAGCTGTTTTTT.

This clone occurred once. The genes are TRBV5-1 and TRBJ2-5, with D hard to call. The V and J ends lost 0 bases and 3 bases respectively, with 9 bases between them. This CDR3 region has 14 residues. In germline, CDR1 is SGHRS, CDR2 YFSETQ. Here the CDR3 DNA reads TGCGCCAGCAGCTTGGTTGCAGCTGAAGAGACCCAGTACTTC. Translating gives CASSLVAAEETQYF.

The CDR3 nucleotides read TGTGCCAGCAAGCGGCAGGGTGTCTATGGCTACACCTTC. It encodes CASKRQGVYGYTF. V and J are TRBV28 and TRBJ1-2, with D possibly being TRBD1 (5 bases). Germline assignment: CDR1 MDHEN and CDR2 SYDVKM. CDR3 length: 13 residues. V was cut by 7 bases and J by 4 bases, with 13 bases left in between.

The rearrangement joins TRBV6-6 to TRBJ1-1; the match to TRBD1 covers 8 bases. Germline CDR1 MNHNY, CDR2 SVGAGI (reference sequence). This CDR3 region has 16 residues. V shed 0 bases and J 11 bases; nucleotides not matched to a gene: 14. The CDR3 spells CASSYSNPTGVWGAFF. CDR3 in DNA: TGTGCCAGCAGTTACTCAAACCCGACAGGGGTTTGGGGGGCTTTCTTT.

The V call is TRBV5-6, the J call TRBJ1-3; D possibly corresponds to TRBD1 (6 bases). Trimming removed 1 base at V and 0 bases at J, with 11 bases between. This CDR3 contains 16 residues. The V gene's germline CDR1 is SGHDT and CDR2 YYEEEE. The CDR3 reads CASSLNGRGSGNTIYF. In nucleotides, the CDR3 is TGTGCCAGCAGCTTGAATGGCAGGGGCTCTGGAAACACCATATATTTT.

V usage is TRBV5-1 and J usage is TRBJ2-2; the D gene is possibly TRBD1 (6 bases). The CDR3 covers 16 residues. Trimming removed 0 bases from V and 2 bases from J, with 11 bases in between. Germline-derived CDR1 and CDR2 are SGHRS and YFSETQ. The CDR3, as DNA: TGCGCCAGCAGCTTGGGGCTGGGACAAAACACCGGGGAGCTGTTTTTT. Translation: CASSLGLGQNTGELFF.

V and J are TRBV2 and TRBJ1-4; 9 bases line up with TRBD1. J lost 8 bases, V lost 6 bases, and 7 bases had no gene match. CDR3 size: 14 residues. Germline CDR1 is SNHLY and CDR2 is FYNNEI. The CDR3: CASRPDRGTEKLFF. CDR3 nucleotide sequence: TGTGCCAGCAGACCAGACAGGGGGACGGAAAAACTGTTTTTT.